Sequencing of this T cell receptor beta chain was carried out in a study of cytomegalovirus exposure and HLA in healthy donors. Study results and caveats: The likely origin of a cluster of highly shared sequence variants was a sequencing artifact. Reportedly, HLA-A and HLA-B alleles of most subjects were accurately predicted from TCR beta. Listed as cytomegalovirus-associated were 150 or so TCR beta chains.

The PCR ran on 60 Vbeta and 13 Jbeta primers. Only in-frame clones appear in the TCRdb table, and some are missing; sequencing was by immunoSEQ multiplex PCR. Of about 98,000 clones in the sample, roughly 70% were seen once. Concerning this clone itself: Its specificity is unknown.

The CDR3 contains 13 residues. Trimming took 7 bases from V and 6 from J; bases not matched to a gene: 6. CDR1 is SQVTM, CDR2 ANQGSEA, per germline. The clonotype was recovered from a male donor in good health and CMV-seronegative. V usage is TRBV29-1 and J usage is TRBJ2-2; 9 bases line up with TRBD2. Sequenced sample: PBMCs. CDR3 sequence: CSGSGSAAGELFF. The CDR3 DNA reads TGCAGCGGTAGCGGGAGTGCGGCCGGGGAGCTGTTTTTT.